Here is one T cell receptor (beta chain) with its context. The sample comes from a study of blood T cell repertoires in COVID-19. There are 16 residues in the CDR3. From germline, CDR1 is MDHEN and CDR2 SYDVKM. The germline V and J ends were trimmed by 5 bases and 1 base, with 18 bases remaining between them. Assay: immunoSEQ multiplex PCR; the TCRdb copy retains only in-frame clones and omits some. The sample has under 300,000 clones, around 80% seen once. The chain recombines TRBV28 with TRBJ2-7, with D perhaps TRBD1 (6 bases). Sequences were obtained from peripheral blood. This TCR was sampled from a human donor in a cohort sampled during active COVID-19. The DNA of the CDR3 is TGTGCCAGCAGTCCCACGTTCGACAGGCCGTCCTACGAGCAGTACTTC. As protein: CASSPTFDRPSYEQYF. Supplemented by reference TRBV28 and TRBJ2-7, the full variable domain reads DVKVTQSSRYLVKRTGEKVFLECVQDMDHENMFWYRQDPGLGLRLIYFSYDVKMKEKGDIPEGYSVSREKKERFSLILESASTNQTSMYLCASSPTFDRPSYEQYFGPGTRLTVT.